The present T cell receptor beta chain was sequenced within a study of patients and donors after allogeneic stem cell transplantation. Germline V gene sequence: CDR1 MNHEY, CDR2 SVGAGI. The CDR3 runs 14 residues. Trimming stripped 0 bases from V and 8 bases from J, with 10 bases between. From the RT-PCR reads, TCRdb called clonotypes with MiXCR, one entry per CDR3 protein. The data show about a million distinct CDR3 sequences, roughly 17% seen once. The V and J genes are TRBV6-5 and TRBJ1-4; D may be TRBD1 (5 bases). Sequencing input: blood, either unsorted or a sorted T cell fraction (not recorded which). The sequence derives from a human donor who was either an allogeneic HSCT recipient or a stem cell or donor lymphocyte infusion donor (not recorded which). It is not recorded whose cells these are; they may come from a transplant donor. CDR3 DNA sequence: TGTGCCAGCAGTTACTCCCCAGGGAGGGAAAAACTGTTTTTT. Its translation is CASSYSPGREKLFF.